The next 18 T cell receptor beta chains were all read from a single sample in a study of blood T cell repertoires in COVID-19. Sequenced by immunoSEQ multiplex PCR; TCRdb stores in-frame clones only, minus some. The data show more than 75,000 clones, roughly 90% seen once. Sequenced sample: peripheral blood. Receptor source: a man in his fifties or sixties with COVID-19, enrolled during active disease.

The CDR3 spells CASSSRAGAETQYF. CDR3 nucleotide sequence: TGCGCCAGCAGCTCCAGGGCAGGGGCGGAGACCCAGTACTTC. J is TRBJ2-5 and V is TRBV5-1; TRBD1 is a possible D gene (6 bases). Trimming removed 3 bases at V and 5 bases at J, with 14 bases between. Germline CDR1 is SGHRS and CDR2 is YFSETQ. The CDR3 is 14 residues long.

V is TRBV28 and J is TRBJ2-7; D gene unclear. The CDR3 consists of 17 residues. Germline-derived CDR1 and CDR2 are MDHEN and SYDVKM. V was trimmed by 3 bases and J by 0 bases, leaving 18 bases between them. DNA for the CDR3: TGTGCCAGCAGTTTGCCCGGTCTGCAGGTGACCTCCTACGAGCAGTACTTC. Its translation is CASSLPGLQVTSYEQYF. The whole variable domain, filled in from reference TRBV28 and TRBJ2-7, reads DVKVTQSSRYLVKRTGEKVFLECVQDMDHENMFWYRQDPGLGLRLIYFSYDVKMKEKGDIPEGYSVSREKKERFSLILESASTNQTSMYLCASSLPGLQVTSYEQYFGPGTRLTVT.

This chain joins TRBV2 and TRBJ1-1; D not resolved. The CDR3 length is 11 residues. The germline V gene encodes CDR1 SNHLY and CDR2 FYNNEI. Trimming removed 2 bases at V and 7 bases at J, with 5 bases between. CDR3 bases: TGTGCCAGCAGTGAATTTATTGAAGCTTTCTTT. Translating it yields CASSEFIEAFF.

This clone has just a few counts. The chain employs TRBV7-2 and TRBJ1-1, with 8 bases lining up with TRBD1. Germline V gene data show CDR1 as SGHTA and CDR2 as FQGNSA. Trimming at V came to 1 base and at J to 7 bases, leaving 8 bases not matched to a gene. The CDR3 has 15 residues. The CDR3: CASSLGTGTGREAFF. CDR3 coding DNA: TGTGCCAGCAGCTTAGGCACCGGGACAGGCCGTGAAGCTTTCTTT.

The chain recombines TRBV3-1 (or the pseudogene TRBV3-2) with TRBJ2-5; 14 nucleotides align to TRBD2. This CDR3 is 18 amino acids long. CDR1 and CDR2 from the germline V gene are LGHDT and YNNKEL (reference sequence). Losses at the gene ends were 3 bases for V and 5 bases for J; bases not matched to a gene: 11. Here the CDR3 DNA reads TGTGCCAGCAGCCATCGGACTAGCGGGGGGTATAACGTTGAGACCCAGTACTTC. Translating it yields CASSHRTSGGYNVETQYF.

The chain employs TRBV12-3 or TRBV12-4 and TRBJ2-2; unclear D gene. Trimming left V 5 bases short and J 1 base short, with 5 bases between. This CDR3 has 13 residues. Here the CDR3 reads CASSPRNTGELFF. The DNA for the CDR3 is TGTGCCAGCAGTCCTAGGAACACCGGGGAGCTGTTTTTT.

The chain uses TRBV25-1 and TRBJ1-5; maybe TRBD1 (5 bases). The CDR3 has 14 residues. Trimming cost V 7 bases and J 2 bases, with 12 bases left between them. Germline lookup yields CDR1 MGHDK and CDR2 SYGVNS. CDR3 in DNA: TGTGCCAGCATGGGGCGTTGGGGCAATCAGCCCCAGCATTTT. Translated, it gives CASMGRWGNQPQHF.

Written as DNA, the CDR3 is TGTGCCAGCAGCTGGCAGGGGCCTGGGACCGGGGAGCTGTTTTTT. Amino acid sequence: CASSWQGPGTGELFF. The genes are TRBV7-9 and TRBJ2-2; tentatively, D is TRBD1 (6 bases). CDR3 size: 15 residues. Germline CDR1 and CDR2: SEHNR and FQNEAQ (reference sequence). With 4 bases removed from V and 5 bases from J, the gap between germline ends came to 14 bases.

This rearrangement joins TRBV27 to TRBJ1-3, with unresolved D. Germline CDR1 and CDR2: MNHEY and SMNVEV (reference sequence). The CDR3 totals 14 residues. The ends were cut back, 4 bases at V and 2 bases at J, with 9 bases in the middle. The CDR3 loop reads CASSSSTTGNTIYF. The CDR3, as DNA: TGTGCCAGCAGTTCATCTACTACTGGAAACACCATATATTTT.

The rearrangement uses TRBV30 and TRBJ1-5; no clear D gene. The CDR3 is made up of 13 amino acids. V was pared by 0 bases and J by 5 bases, with 8 bases between. Germline loops: CDR1 GTSNPN, CDR2 SVGIG (reference sequence). The CDR3 region has the DNA TGTGCCTGGAGTGTCGGTAACTATCAGCCCCAGCATTTT. It codes for CAWSVGNYQPQHF. The full variable domain, rest sourced from reference TRBV30 and TRBJ1-5, is SQTIHQWPATLVQPVGSPLSLECTVEGTSNPNLYWYRQAAGRGLQLLFYSVGIGQISSEVPQNLSASRPQDRQFILSSKKLLLSDSGFYLCAWSVGNYQPQHFGDGTRLSIL.

The chain recombines TRBV9 with TRBJ2-5; 9 nucleotides line up with TRBD2. The CDR3 consists of 18 residues. The germline V gene has CDR1 SGDLS and CDR2 YYNGEE. The V and J ends lost 0 bases and 1 base, in that order; junction bases with no gene match: 10. The chain's CDR3 is CASSVGVASGVTQETQYF. As DNA, the CDR3 is TGTGCCAGCAGCGTAGGAGTCGCTAGCGGGGTTACCCAAGAGACCCAGTACTTC.

The chain couples TRBV7-8 to TRBJ2-3; perhaps TRBD2 as D (5 bases). Germline CDR1 is SGHVS and CDR2 is FQNEAQ. V was trimmed by 3 bases and J by 2 bases, leaving 12 bases between them. The CDR3 is made up of 15 amino acids. The CDR3 sequence: CASSFKSGYTDTQYF. In nucleotides, the CDR3 is TGTGCCAGCAGCTTTAAAAGCGGCTACACAGATACGCAGTATTTT.

The V and J genes are TRBV11-2 and TRBJ1-6, with unresolved D. Looked up from germline, CDR1 is SGHAT and CDR2 is FQNNGV. The CDR3 sequence is 15 residues long. Trimming left V 0 bases short and J 7 bases short, with 10 bases between. CDR3 in amino acids: CASSLDARRNSPLHF. CDR3 in DNA: TGTGCCAGCAGCTTAGACGCTCGGAGGAATTCACCCCTCCACTTT.

The chain has TRBV27 and TRBJ2-1; 7 bases fit TRBD1. Looked up from germline, CDR1 is MNHEY and CDR2 is SMNVEV (reference sequence). The CDR3 is 15 amino acids. The trim removed 6 bases at V and 5 bases at J, leaving 10 bases unmatched. CDR3 DNA sequence: TGTGCCAGCAGGGGGGCCGGGACAGCGAACAATGAGCAGTTCTTC. Amino acids: CASRGAGTANNEQFF.

The chain combines TRBV30 with TRBJ1-5; 8 positions match TRBD1. Per the germline V gene, CDR1 is GTSNPN and CDR2 is SVGIG (reference sequence). The CDR3 totals 16 residues. The V segment lost 2 bases and the J segment 4 bases; nucleotides outside the gene matches: 10. The CDR3 region is CAWSSAGTGLNQPQHF. CDR3 sequence (DNA): TGTGCCTGGAGTTCCGCGGGGACAGGTCTTAATCAGCCCCAGCATTTT. The full variable domain, rest sourced from reference TRBV30 and TRBJ1-5, is SQTIHQWPATLVQPVGSPLSLECTVEGTSNPNLYWYRQAAGRGLQLLFYSVGIGQISSEVPQNLSASRPQDRQFILSSKKLLLSDSGFYLCAWSSAGTGLNQPQHFGDGTRLSIL.

V is TRBV9 and J is TRBJ1-6, with 11 bases fitting TRBD1. Looked up from germline, CDR1 is SGDLS and CDR2 is YYNGEE. Trimming cost V 3 bases and J 10 bases; bases outside gene matches: 6. The CDR3 runs 15 residues. The DNA for the CDR3 is TGTGCCAGCAGCGAGGGACAGGGGGTGAGGTCACCCCTCCACTTT. This codes for CASSEGQGVRSPLHF.

The chain couples TRBV24-1 to TRBJ2-5; D might be TRBD2 (5 bases). The germline V gene encodes CDR1 KGHDR and CDR2 SFDVKD. Trimming took off 7 bases at V and 3 bases at J, with 17 bases between the two ends. The CDR3 sequence is 15 residues long. The CDR3 DNA sequence: TGTGCCACCAGCAAAATATTCGGGGTTAAAGAGACCCAGTACTTC. Translated: CATSKIFGVKETQYF.

The chain employs TRBV5-1 and TRBJ2-6, with 9 bases fitting TRBD2. The V and J ends lost 4 bases and 2 bases, in that order; junction bases with no gene match: 4. CDR3 length: 16 residues. Germline assignment: CDR1 SGHRS and CDR2 YFSETQ. The CDR3 sequence is CASSPTSGPGANVLTF. The CDR3 DNA sequence: TGCGCCAGCAGCCCGACTAGCGGACCTGGGGCCAACGTCCTGACTTTC. Complete variable domain (other parts from reference TRBV5-1 and TRBJ2-6): KAGVTQTPRYLIKTRGQQVTLSCSPISGHRSVSWYQQTPGQGLQFLFEYFSETQRNKGNFPGRFSGRQFSNSRSEMNVSTLELGDSALYLCASSPTSGPGANVLTFGAGSRLTVL.